Shown below are 27 T cell receptor beta chains from a single sample sequenced in a study of blood T cell repertoires in COVID-19. The method was immunoSEQ multiplex PCR; TCRdb's version includes in-frame clones alone and lacks a portion of them. The data show about 37,000 clones, about 85% seen once. Sequencing was carried out using peripheral blood. The source is a man between 65 and 79 years old with COVID-19, enrolled during active disease.

The chain links TRBV11-2 to TRBJ2-2; 11 bases line up with TRBD2. Germline loops: CDR1 SGHAT, CDR2 FQNNGV. This CDR3 spans 15 amino acids. Unmatched junction bases numbered 5, after V lost 7 bases and J lost 4 bases. CDR3 coding DNA: TGTGCCAGCAAAACCGGACTAGCGGGCACCGGGGAGCTGTTTTTT. This sequence encodes CASKTGLAGTGELFF. Full variable domain (outside the CDR3, taken from reference TRBV11-2 and TRBJ2-2): EAGVAQSPRYKIIEKRQSVAFWCNPISGHATLYWYQQILGQGPKLLIQFQNNGVVDDSQLPKDRFSAERLKGVDSTLKIQPAKLEDSAVYLCASKTGLAGTGELFFGEGSRLTVL.

The V call is TRBV11-1, the J call TRBJ2-7, with TRBD2 identical over 13 bases. V lost 1 base, J lost 6 bases, and 3 bases stayed unmatched. There are 15 residues in the CDR3. Germline-derived CDR1 and CDR2 are SGHAT and FQDESV (reference sequence). The chain's CDR3 is CASSLGLAGGSEQYF. CDR3 sequence (DNA): TGTGCCAGCAGCTTAGGACTAGCGGGAGGAAGCGAGCAGTACTTC.

This chain's CDR3 is CASSLRVEKQYF. The CDR3 region has the DNA TGTGCCAGCAGCTTGCGGGTAGAAAAGCAGTACTTC. V usage is TRBV5-6 and J usage is TRBJ2-7; D is unresolved. The V end was cut by 1 base, the J end by 8 bases, with 10 bases between. The length of the CDR3 is 12 residues. CDR1 is SGHDT, CDR2 YYEEEE, per germline.

The chain uses TRBV7-9 and TRBJ1-5; D remains unclear. V was clipped by 4 bases and J by 0 bases, with 7 bases between them. The CDR3 has 14 residues. Germline V CDR1 and CDR2: SEHNR, FQNEAQ (reference sequence). The CDR3 nucleotides read TGTGCCAGCAGCTCCCAGGTTAGCAATCAGCCCCAGCATTTT. It yields the protein CASSSQVSNQPQHF. Using reference TRBV7-9 and TRBJ1-5 for the parts outside the CDR3, the full variable domain is DTGVSQNPRHKITKRGQNVTFRCDPISEHNRLYWYRQTLGQGPEFLTYFQNEAQLEKSRLLSDRFSAERPKGSFSTLEIQRTEQGDSAMYLCASSSQVSNQPQHFGDGTRLSIL.

This sequence joins TRBV7-9 and TRBJ1-5, with D possibly matching TRBD1 (6 bases). This CDR3 has 16 residues. V lost 5 bases to trimming and J lost 0 bases, with 14 bases between them. The V gene's germline CDR1 is SEHNR and CDR2 FQNEAQ (reference sequence). In DNA, the CDR3 is TGTGCCAGCAGCCCTCGGACAGTCTATAGCAATCAGCCCCAGCATTTT. It codes for CASSPRTVYSNQPQHF. The complete variable domain, with remaining parts taken from reference TRBV7-9 and TRBJ1-5, reads DTGVSQNPRHKITKRGQNVTFRCDPISEHNRLYWYRQTLGQGPEFLTYFQNEAQLEKSRLLSDRFSAERPKGSFSTLEIQRTEQGDSAMYLCASSPRTVYSNQPQHFGDGTRLSIL.

The gene calls are TRBV4-3 and TRBJ2-7; D unclear. The CDR3 totals 13 residues. Trimming removed 0 bases at V and 2 bases at J, with 5 bases between. CDR1 is LGHNA, CDR2 YSLEER, per germline. CDR3 sequence (DNA): TGCGCCAGCAGCCAAGATATAGCCTACGAGCAGTACTTC. It encodes CASSQDIAYEQYF.

The rearrangement links TRBV28 to TRBJ2-3; D is uncertain. This CDR3 comprises 13 residues. The V gene's germline CDR1 is MDHEN and CDR2 SYDVKM. Between the trimmed V and J ends, which lost 10 bases and 5 bases, there was a span of 16 bases. For the CDR3, the DNA is TGTGCCAACCAGGCTCCGAATGAAGATACGCAGTATTTT. This codes for CANQAPNEDTQYF.

The chain carries TRBV3-1 (or the pseudogene TRBV3-2) and TRBJ2-3; D is ambiguous. V gave up 2 bases and J gave up 4 bases, with 4 bases separating them. Per germline, CDR1 LGHDT and CDR2 YNNKEL (reference sequence). The CDR3 spans 12 residues. The CDR3 spells CASSQYSDTQYF. The DNA of the CDR3 is TGTGCCAGCAGCCAATACTCAGATACGCAGTATTTT.

CDR3 DNA: TGTGCCAGTAGTGAGGGCTCCTACGAGCAGTACTTC. It yields the protein CASSEGSYEQYF. The chain couples TRBV19 to TRBJ2-7, with D perhaps TRBD2 (5 bases). The CDR3 consists of 12 residues. V was clipped by 5 bases and J by 0 bases, with 5 bases between them. Germline lookup yields CDR1 LNHDA and CDR2 SQIVND (reference sequence).

By its share, this clone is medium-sized. J is TRBJ1-5 and V is TRBV30; D is possibly TRBD1 (6 bases). V was trimmed by 0 bases and J by 6 bases, leaving 9 bases between them. The CDR3 runs 13 residues. The germline gives CDR1 GTSNPN, CDR2 SVGIG (reference sequence). The CDR3 loop reads CAWSVQGAQPQHF. The CDR3 DNA is TGTGCCTGGAGTGTACAGGGTGCTCAGCCCCAGCATTTT.

This clone is labeled as medium-sized (0.01 to 0.1%). V gene TRBV3-1 (or the pseudogene TRBV3-2) combines with J gene TRBJ2-7; 8 positions agree with TRBD2. V shed 0 bases, J shed 0 bases, and the junction held 4 bases outside the gene matches. Per the germline V gene, CDR1 is LGHDT and CDR2 is YNNKEL (reference sequence). The CDR3 runs to 16 residues. CDR3 amino acids: CASSQDILAVSYEQYF. The CDR3 coding sequence is TGTGCCAGCAGCCAAGATATACTAGCGGTCTCCTACGAGCAGTACTTC.

This clone occurred a few times. The gene calls are TRBV10-3 and TRBJ1-1; TRBD1 might be the D (5 bases). Germline values: CDR1 ENHRY, CDR2 SYGVKD. V was trimmed by 6 bases and J by 1 base, leaving 9 bases between them. The length of the CDR3 is 13 residues. The CDR3 region is CAISLTENTEAFF. CDR3 nucleotides: TGTGCCATCAGCCTGACAGAGAACACTGAAGCTTTCTTT.

V gene TRBV15 combines with J gene TRBJ2-7, with D unresolved. Per germline, CDR1 LNHNV and CDR2 YYDKDF (reference sequence). This CDR3 has 13 residues. Trimming removed 0 bases at V and 2 bases at J, with 5 bases between. The CDR3 sequence is CATSRDSPYEQYF. Written as DNA, the CDR3 is TGTGCCACCAGCAGAGATAGCCCCTACGAGCAGTACTTC. Drawing the rest from reference TRBV15 and TRBJ2-7, the complete variable domain is DAMVIQNPRYQVTQFGKPVTLSCSQTLNHNVMYWYQQKSSQAPKLLFHYYDKDFNNEADTPDNFQSRRPNTSFCFLDIRSPGLGDTAMYLCATSRDSPYEQYFGPGTRLTVT.

The V gene is TRBV5-1, the J gene TRBJ2-6, with D possibly matching TRBD1 (5 bases). Deletions cut 0 bases from V and 2 bases from J, with 6 bases between. The germline V gene encodes CDR1 SGHRS and CDR2 YFSETQ. The CDR3 length is 15 residues. The CDR3 coding sequence is TGCGCCAGCAGCTTGGAACAGGCTGGGGCCAACGTCCTGACTTTC. This encodes CASSLEQAGANVLTF.

A single count supports this clone. The V and J genes are TRBV10-3 and TRBJ2-1; TRBD2 aligns across 9 bases. Germline lookup yields CDR1 ENHRY and CDR2 SYGVKD. This CDR3 is built from 13 residues. Losses at the gene ends were 9 bases for V and 4 bases for J; bases not matched to a gene: 4. Here the CDR3 DNA reads TGTGCCATGACTAGCGGAATTTACAATGAGCAGTTCTTC. It is translated as CAMTSGIYNEQFF.

The V call is TRBV24-1, the J call TRBJ1-5, with 7 bases matching TRBD1. The CDR3 extends over 15 amino acids. In germline, CDR1 is KGHDR, CDR2 SFDVKD. V was pared by 3 bases and J by 4 bases, with 5 bases of the junction left unmatched. CDR3 in amino acids: CATSDTGDRNQPQHF. The CDR3 DNA reads TGTGCCACCAGTGATACAGGGGACCGGAATCAGCCCCAGCATTTT.

V is TRBV28 and J is TRBJ1-2; the D gene is possibly TRBD1 (6 bases). V lost 5 bases, J lost 4 bases, and 17 bases lay in between. CDR3 length: 15 amino acids. Germline V CDR1 and CDR2: MDHEN, SYDVKM. The CDR3, as DNA: TGTGCCAGCAGTGCCGCCTCAGGGGCGGGCTATGGCTACACCTTC. Protein: CASSAASGAGYGYTF.

A few counts support this clone. This sequence joins TRBV6-5 and TRBJ1-2, with D hard to call. The CDR3 totals 15 residues. Between the trimmed V and J ends, which lost 6 bases and 4 bases, there was a span of 18 bases. Germline assignment: CDR1 MNHEY and CDR2 SVGAGI. For the CDR3, the DNA is TGTGCCAGCAGGCGGACCGGAGGGATTAGCTATGGCTACACCTTC. This translates into CASRRTGGISYGYTF.

V usage is TRBV28 and J usage is TRBJ2-1; D not resolved. Germline V gives CDR1 MDHEN, CDR2 SYDVKM. V shed 3 bases and J shed 5 bases, with 11 bases lying between them. The CDR3 is 14 amino acids. Here the CDR3 reads CASSLALAHNEQFF. The CDR3 nucleotides read TGTGCCAGCAGTTTGGCGTTAGCTCACAATGAGCAGTTCTTC.

The chain links TRBV9 to TRBJ1-1; D might be TRBD1 (5 bases). V lost 5 bases, J lost 0 bases, and 11 bases lay in between. The CDR3 totals 14 residues. Germline CDR1 SGDLS, CDR2 YYNGEE. The CDR3 DNA reads TGTGCCAGCAGTAAATTGGACATGAACACTGAAGCTTTCTTT. This codes for CASSKLDMNTEAFF.

The V call is TRBV3-1 (or the pseudogene TRBV3-2), the J call TRBJ1-4; D is possibly TRBD1 (6 bases). Germline values: CDR1 LGHDT, CDR2 YNNKEL (reference sequence). The CDR3 has 14 amino acids. Trimming pared 2 bases from V and 6 bases from J, leaving 10 bases between. CDR3 amino acids: CASSQFGQYEKLFF. The DNA of the CDR3 is TGTGCCAGCAGCCAATTTGGACAGTATGAAAAACTGTTTTTT.

On this clone: One junction end does not reproduce the germline sequence, and a read error may be involved. V and J are TRBV7-7 and TRBJ2-1, with TRBD2 as a possible D gene (6 bases). The germline gives CDR1 SSHAT, CDR2 FNYEAQ (reference sequence). The CDR3 runs 15 residues. In nucleotides, the CDR3 is TGTGCTAGCAGCTTAAGTGGGGGGACCTACAATGAGCAGTTCTTC. It codes for CASSLSGGTYNEQFF.

This rearrangement joins TRBV27 to TRBJ1-5; D possibly corresponds to TRBD1 (5 bases). Trimming took off 5 bases at V and 2 bases at J, with 16 bases between the two ends. Germline V gene sequence: CDR1 MNHEY, CDR2 SMNVEV (reference sequence). CDR3 length: 16 residues. CDR3 region: CASSPRGKEGNQPQHF. CDR3 nucleotide sequence: TGTGCCAGCAGTCCCCGGGGGAAAGAGGGCAATCAGCCCCAGCATTTT.

The chain links TRBV6-2 or TRBV6-3 to TRBJ2-3; 7 nucleotides agree with TRBD1. The V gene's germline CDR1 is MNHEY and CDR2 SVGEGT. V shed 1 base, J shed 2 bases, and the junction held 6 bases outside the gene matches. This CDR3 spans 16 amino acids. CDR3 in amino acids: CASSYWVRGFTDTQYF. CDR3 DNA sequence: TGTGCCAGCAGTTACTGGGTCAGGGGGTTCACAGATACGCAGTATTTT.

The chain is built from TRBV10-3 and TRBJ1-6; D gene ambiguous. Trimming took off 3 bases at V and 8 bases at J, with 8 bases between the two ends. CDR3 length: 13 amino acids. Germline lookup yields CDR1 ENHRY and CDR2 SYGVKD. The CDR3 reads CAISEWGDSPLHF. The CDR3 DNA reads as TGTGCCATCAGTGAATGGGGAGATTCACCCCTCCACTTT.

The chain employs TRBV28 and TRBJ1-6; D unresolved. V was shortened by 2 bases and J by 10 bases, with 15 bases between the two germline ends. This CDR3 contains 15 residues. Germline lookup yields CDR1 MDHEN and CDR2 SYDVKM. The CDR3, as DNA: TGTGCCAGCAGTTTAAATTTTAGGGAGAACTCACCCCTCCACTTT. Encoded protein: CASSLNFRENSPLHF.

The chain carries TRBV28 and TRBJ2-3; 10 nucleotides match TRBD1. CDR1 is MDHEN and CDR2 is SYDVKM in the germline V gene. V dropped 2 bases and J dropped 9; count of bases not matched to a gene: 8. The CDR3 consists of 15 residues. The CDR3 bases are TGTGCCAGCAGTTTACCCGGGACAGGGGTAAAGACGCAGTATTTT. Translated, it gives CASSLPGTGVKTQYF.